These 10 T cell receptor beta chains share one sample of origin, sequenced in a study of cytomegalovirus exposure and HLA in healthy donors. Both 60 Vbeta primers and 13 Jbeta primers went into the PCR. Sequenced by immunoSEQ multiplex PCR; TCRdb stores in-frame clones only, minus some. The sample holds roughly 120,000 clones, 9.5% seen once. Sequenced: PBMCs. Receptors were obtained from a young man in good health and CMV-seronegative.

The chain employs TRBV7-6 and TRBJ2-5; 7 bases are a match to TRBD1. Germline V gene lookup returns CDR1 SGHVS and CDR2 FNYEAQ. Trimming took 5 bases from V and 2 from J; bases not matched to a gene: 5. CDR3 size: 14 residues. The CDR3 DNA sequence: TGTGCCAGCAGCAGGGGGACAGTTCAAGAGACCCAGTACTTC. It specifies CASSRGTVQETQYF.

This chain uses TRBV19 with TRBJ1-5; TRBD1 matches at 10 bases. This CDR3 region has 16 residues. With V trimmed by 7 bases and J by 1 base, 7 bases remained unmatched. Per the germline V gene, CDR1 is LNHDA and CDR2 is SQIVND (reference sequence). This chain's CDR3 is CASTQWDRGSNQPQHF. In DNA form, the CDR3 reads TGTGCCAGTACCCAGTGGGACAGGGGAAGCAATCAGCCCCAGCATTTT.

The genes are TRBV15 and TRBJ2-1, with D possibly TRBD2 on 6 matching bases. This CDR3 has 15 amino acids. Germline V lookup: CDR1 LNHNV, CDR2 YYDKDF (reference sequence). Trimming took 10 bases from V and 2 from J, leaving 18 bases between them. DNA for the CDR3: TGTGCCATCAGGGAGGACTCATACGCCTACAATGAGCAGTTCTTC. This translates into CAIREDSYAYNEQFF.

The rearrangement joins TRBV6-1 to TRBJ2-1, with D unclear. In germline, CDR1 is MNHNS, CDR2 SASEGT. CDR3 length: 11 amino acids. Trimming left V 7 bases short and J 8 bases short, with 9 bases between. CDR3 DNA sequence: TGTGCCAGCACCCCGTCGTATGAGCAGTTCTTC. This codes for CASTPSYEQFF.

This clone was detected only a few times. The V and J genes are TRBV7-9 and TRBJ1-4; TRBD1 matches 8 bases. V trimming: 3 bases; J trimming: 8 bases; junction bases outside the gene matches: 5. The CDR3 is 14 residues long. Per the germline V gene, CDR1 is SEHNR and CDR2 is FQNEAQ (reference sequence). The CDR3 loop reads CASSFGQGGEKLFF. CDR3 sequence (DNA): TGTGCCAGCAGCTTCGGACAGGGAGGCGAAAAACTGTTTTTT.

In its sample, this clone was seen a few times. The chain links TRBV4-3 to TRBJ1-1, with D possibly matching TRBD1 (5 bases). Trimming removed 3 bases at V and 4 bases at J, with 15 bases between. The CDR3 spans 15 residues. Germline-derived CDR1 and CDR2 are LGHNA and YSLEER. CDR3 residues: CASSQAQQASTEAFF. In nucleotides, the CDR3 is TGCGCCAGCAGCCAGGCCCAACAGGCCAGCACTGAAGCTTTCTTT.

This chain connects TRBV6-6 to TRBJ2-7; 11 positions match TRBD1. The junction had 17 bases not matched to a gene; V was cut back by 10 bases and J by 6 bases. The CDR3 has 16 residues. Per germline, CDR1 MNHNY and CDR2 SVGAGI (reference sequence). Written as DNA, the CDR3 is TGTGCCACCAGCCGGGGGACAGGGGGAGAGGGGAGCGAGCAGTACTTC. Translated, it gives CATSRGTGGEGSEQYF.

The chain joins TRBV7-2 to TRBJ2-3; 11 bases agree with TRBD1. This CDR3 comprises 14 residues. CDR1 and CDR2 (germline): SGHTA, FQGNSA. J gave up 5 bases and V 5 bases, and 3 bases lay outside the gene matches. The CDR3 region is CASSQDRGRDTQYF. The DNA for the CDR3 is TGTGCCAGCAGCCAGGACAGGGGGCGAGATACGCAGTATTTT.

The V gene is TRBV11-3, the J gene TRBJ2-7; TRBD2 matches at 8 bases. This CDR3 is built from 15 residues. The germline V gene encodes CDR1 SGHNT and CDR2 YENEEA. Germline trimming cut 4 bases from V and 2 bases from J; bases unmatched to any gene: 7. DNA for the CDR3: TGTGCCAGCAGCTCGAGCGGGAGCGAAACCTACGAGCAGTACTTC. It codes for CASSSSGSETYEQYF. The complete variable domain, with remaining parts taken from reference TRBV11-3 and TRBJ2-7, reads EAGVVQSPRYKIIEKKQPVAFWCNPISGHNTLYWYLQNLGQGPELLIRYENEEAVDDSQLPKDRFSAERLKGVDSTLKIQPAELGDSAVYLCASSSSGSETYEQYFGPGTRLTVT.

The V and J genes are TRBV19 and TRBJ2-2; TRBD2 agrees at 10 bases. The germline V gene encodes CDR1 LNHDA and CDR2 SQIVND (reference sequence). V lost 7 bases and J lost 6; bases outside the gene matches: 14. This CDR3 is 17 amino acids long. The CDR3 DNA is TGTGCCAGTACCCCCCTAAGCGGGAGGGTGGTTGCCGGGGAGCTGTTTTTT. Amino acids: CASTPLSGRVVAGELFF.